The 22 T cell receptor beta chains presented below share a single source sample, sequenced in a study of T cell responses to AZD1222 COVID-19 vaccine. Produced via immunoSEQ multiplex PCR; TCRdb's table is partial and in-frame only. This table holds 130,000 to 150,000 clones, 91% found once. The sample consisted of peripheral blood, taken on day 0 of AZD1222 vaccination. The source is an adult in good health.

The DNA of the CDR3 is TGTGCCAGCACCTCCTTGGGCGGGGGTAGCAATCAGCCCCAGCATTTT. As protein: CASTSLGGGSNQPQHF. This chain links TRBV7-2 with TRBJ1-5; D possibly corresponds to TRBD1 (5 bases). The CDR3 covers 16 residues. Germline loops: CDR1 SGHTA, CDR2 FQGNSA. Between the trimmed V and J ends, which lost 7 bases and 0 bases, there was a span of 16 bases.

This chain connects TRBV18 to TRBJ2-1; D is uncertain. Between the trimmed V and J ends, which lost 2 bases and 7 bases, there was a span of 9 bases. CDR1 and CDR2 (germline): KGHSH, LQKENI. This CDR3 contains 13 residues. Written as DNA, the CDR3 is TGTGCCAGCTCACCATCCTCTCTGAATGAGCAGTTCTTC. It encodes CASSPSSLNEQFF.

The CDR3 is CASSVEGPTEAFF. The CDR3 coding sequence is TGTGCCAGCAGCGTAGAAGGGCCCACTGAAGCTTTCTTT. The chain carries TRBV9 and TRBJ1-1, with no clear D. Germline assignment: CDR1 SGDLS and CDR2 YYNGEE. CDR3 length equals 13 residues. The V end was cut by 0 bases, the J end by 4 bases, with 7 bases between.

The chain carries TRBV29-1 and TRBJ2-2, with D possibly matching TRBD1 (6 bases). Germline assignment: CDR1 SQVTM and CDR2 ANQGSEA. Trimming shortened V by 6 bases and J by 5 bases, and 13 bases separated the two germline ends. This CDR3 comprises 13 residues. CDR3 in DNA: TGCAGCGTCAGGACAGACTTAACCGGGGAGCTGTTTTTT. It yields the protein CSVRTDLTGELFF.

The V and J genes are TRBV10-3 and TRBJ2-1; TRBD1 aligns across 8 bases. The CDR3 runs to 14 residues. V trimming: 4 bases; J trimming: 2 bases; junction bases outside the gene matches: 1. Looked up from germline, CDR1 is ENHRY and CDR2 is SYGVKD. The CDR3 protein is CAISGGQAYNEQFF. CDR3 nucleotide sequence: TGTGCCATCAGTGGGGGACAGGCCTACAATGAGCAGTTCTTC.

CDR3 nucleotide sequence: TGTGCCAGCAGCTCCGGGGTTCTCTATGGCTACACCTTC. It yields the protein CASSSGVLYGYTF. The chain uses TRBV6-5 and TRBJ1-2, with D uncertain. V gave up 6 bases and J gave up 4 bases, with 12 bases separating them. Per the germline V gene, CDR1 is MNHEY and CDR2 is SVGAGI. The CDR3 has 13 residues.

This chain connects TRBV15 to TRBJ1-3, with D hard to call. CDR3 length: 14 amino acids. Germline-derived CDR1 and CDR2 are LNHNV and YYDKDF (reference sequence). The V and J ends lost 5 bases and 6 bases respectively, with 14 bases between them. CDR3 nucleotide sequence: TGTGCCACCAGCCCGGGGATTTTTGAAAACACCATATATTTT. Translating gives CATSPGIFENTIYF.

This chain links TRBV5-1 with TRBJ1-4; D gene ambiguous. CDR3 length: 14 amino acids. The V gene's germline CDR1 is SGHRS and CDR2 YFSETQ. V was trimmed by 0 bases and J by 14 bases, leaving 17 bases between them. The CDR3 protein is CASSLARGEQQLFF. CDR3 DNA: TGCGCCAGCAGCTTGGCCCGAGGTGAACAGCAGCTGTTTTTT.

For the CDR3, the DNA is TGTGCCAGCACGACAGTCAACACTGAAGCTTTCTTT. Its translation: CASTTVNTEAFF. The chain links TRBV28 to TRBJ1-1, with D perhaps matching TRBD1 (5 bases). V lost 7 bases to trimming and J lost 2 bases, with 8 bases between them. The CDR3 sequence is 12 residues long. Germline CDR1 reads MDHEN; CDR2 reads SYDVKM.

CDR3 sequence (DNA): TGTGCCAGCAGTGAAAGACAGGGAATAAGCTCGCCCCAGCATTTT. Translation gives CASSERQGISSPQHF. V and J are TRBV28 and TRBJ1-5, with 7 bases fitting TRBD1. Germline V gene data show CDR1 as MDHEN and CDR2 as SYDVKM. The CDR3 has 15 amino acids. V was clipped by 5 bases and J by 9 bases; unmatched bases: 13.

This clone was seen only once. The chain is built from TRBV18 and TRBJ2-1; 10 nucleotides match TRBD2. The CDR3 spans 16 residues. V shed 4 bases, J shed 8 bases, and the junction held 11 bases outside the gene matches. The germline V gene has CDR1 KGHSH and CDR2 LQKENI. This CDR3 reads CASSRSLAGVEDEQFF. DNA of the CDR3: TGTGCCAGCTCACGGTCCCTAGCGGGAGTGGAGGATGAGCAGTTCTTC. The variable domain in full, with the rest retrieved from reference TRBV18 and TRBJ2-1, is NAGVMQNPRHLVRRRGQEARLRCSPMKGHSHVYWYRQLPEEGLKFMVYLQKENIIDESGMPKERFSAEFPKEGPSILRIQQVVRGDSAAYFCASSRSLAGVEDEQFFGPGTRLTVL.

V gene TRBV16 combines with J gene TRBJ2-1; 11 nucleotides align to TRBD1. J gave up 9 bases and V 1 base, and 2 bases lay outside the gene matches. The CDR3 loop spans 14 amino acids. Germline V lookup: CDR1 KGHSY, CDR2 FQNENV. CDR3 in DNA: TGTGCCAGCAGCCAATGGGACAGGGGGAGTGAGCAGTTCTTC. It specifies CASSQWDRGSEQFF.

A single count supports this clone. V usage is TRBV12-3 or TRBV12-4 and J usage is TRBJ1-1; D possibly corresponds to TRBD1 (6 bases). Trimming took 3 bases from V and 7 from J, leaving 9 bases between them. This CDR3 has 12 residues. The CDR3 DNA follows: TGTGCCAGCAGTTTCATGGACAGTGAAGCTTTCTTT. Protein: CASSFMDSEAFF.

This chain connects TRBV7-3 to TRBJ1-2; 8 bases are a match to TRBD1. The CDR3 contains 13 residues. V shed 2 bases and J 8 bases; nucleotides not matched to a gene: 4. From germline, CDR1 is SGHTA and CDR2 FQGTGA. CDR3 sequence: CASSLQGAEGYTF. The CDR3 nucleotides read TGTGCCAGCAGCTTACAGGGGGCGGAGGGCTACACCTTC.

The chain's CDR3 is CASSRPGQGFNQPQHF. The DNA of the CDR3 is TGCGCCAGCAGTCGACCGGGACAGGGGTTTAATCAGCCCCAGCATTTT. V is TRBV23-1 and J is TRBJ1-5, with 10 bases that match TRBD1. TRBV23-1 is an ORF, with its function uncertain. The length of the CDR3 is 16 residues. Germline trimming cut 4 bases from V and 4 bases from J; bases unmatched to any gene: 7.

The V call is TRBV6-2 or TRBV6-3, the J call TRBJ2-3; the match to TRBD2 covers 14 bases. V lost 7 bases and J lost 6; bases outside the gene matches: 21. In germline, CDR1 is MNHEY, CDR2 SVGEGT. The length of the CDR3 is 20 residues. The CDR3 spells CASTPGTSGRDGADLDTQYF. DNA of the CDR3: TGTGCCAGCACCCCGGGGACTAGCGGGAGAGACGGTGCCGATCTCGATACGCAGTATTTT.

J is TRBJ1-1 and V is TRBV12-3 or TRBV12-4; perhaps TRBD1 as D (6 bases). CDR3 length: 13 amino acids. V was cut by 7 bases and J by 4 bases, with 13 bases left in between. CDR3 protein: CASTSQGSTEAFF. For the CDR3, the DNA is TGTGCCAGCACCTCACAGGGTAGCACTGAAGCTTTCTTT.

The V gene is TRBV5-4, the J gene TRBJ1-1; D uncertain. The germline CDR1 and CDR2 sequences are SGHNT and YYREEE (reference sequence). Deletions cut 5 bases from V and 2 bases from J, with 13 bases between. This CDR3 spans 14 amino acids. Here the CDR3 reads CASSRRGANTEAFF. The DNA for the CDR3 is TGTGCCAGCAGTCGAAGAGGAGCCAACACTGAAGCTTTCTTT.

The chain has TRBV5-1 and TRBJ2-7; D may be TRBD1 (5 bases). Germline CDR1 SGHRS, CDR2 YFSETQ. This CDR3 contains 13 residues. Trimming took off 4 bases at V and 1 base at J, with 9 bases between the two ends. This CDR3 reads CASSPTGSYEQYF. CDR3 bases: TGCGCCAGCAGCCCAACAGGTTCCTACGAGCAGTACTTC.

The CDR3 protein is CASSPIGTNNEQFF. CDR3 in DNA: TGTGCCAGCAGCCCGATCGGGACCAACAATGAGCAGTTCTTC. The J gene is TRBJ2-1, the V gene TRBV7-2; D possibly matches TRBD1 or TRBD2 (5 bases each). This CDR3 has 14 residues. Germline V gives CDR1 SGHTA, CDR2 FQGNSA. V lost 5 bases to trimming and J lost 5 bases, with 13 bases between them.

The V and J genes are TRBV28 and TRBJ1-5; D remains ambiguous. Trimming removed 6 bases from V and 4 bases from J, with 16 bases in between. CDR1 is MDHEN, CDR2 SYDVKM, per germline. CDR3 length equals 15 residues. CDR3 in amino acids: CASSLSGMGNQPQHF. The CDR3 DNA is TGTGCCAGCAGCCTCTCGGGGATGGGGAATCAGCCCCAGCATTTT.

The chain employs TRBV28 and TRBJ1-5, with 9 nucleotides matching TRBD1. With V trimmed by 7 bases and J by 4 bases, 11 bases remained unmatched. Germline CDR1 and CDR2: MDHEN and SYDVKM. The CDR3 contains 16 residues. CDR3 loop: CASTLVGTGSNQPQHF. DNA of the CDR3: TGTGCCAGCACCCTAGTCGGGACAGGGTCTAATCAGCCCCAGCATTTT.